Sequencing of this T cell receptor beta chain was carried out in a study of Ad26.COV2.S vaccination and SARS-CoV-2 variants. Whole-study context: The vaccine Ad26.COV2.S was put into the muscle once, or twice with 56 days between.

The V end was cut by 0 bases, the J end by 3 bases, with 14 bases between. Germline CDR1 is MNHEY and CDR2 is SVGEGT. The CDR3 sequence is 16 residues long. The sample's treatment: 15 to 20 received Ad26.COV2.S at low or high dose, single or two shots; 5 received placebo; per-sample allocation not given. Vaccine and placebo recipients were sampled on day 63 after the first injection. Only in-frame clones appear in the TCRdb table, and some are missing; sequencing was by immunoSEQ multiplex PCR. In the table there are some 420,000 clones, around 87% of which are singletons. The input for sequencing was peripheral blood, taken in a trial of Ad26.COV2.S vaccine versus placebo. V gene TRBV6-2 or TRBV6-3 combines with J gene TRBJ2-5; D is perhaps TRBD2 (6 bases). The TCR originated in a person aged 18-65 years who received the Ad26.COV2.S COVID-19 vaccine or a placebo. Written as DNA, the CDR3 is TGTGCCAGCAGTTACTCGAACGGGAGACGGGAAGAGACCCAGTACTTC. Protein sequence: CASSYSNGRREETQYF.